This entry concerns a single TCR beta chain. The ends were cut back, 4 bases at V and 0 bases at J, with 13 bases in the middle. Germline lookup yields CDR1 SGHRS and CDR2 YFSETQ. The CDR3 extends over 16 amino acids. These data come from a study of T cell responses to AZD1222 COVID-19 vaccine. Data came from immunoSEQ multiplex PCR; TCRdb stores just in-frame clones and leaves some out. The data hold 95,000 to 110,000 clones, with about 89% observed a single time. This receptor was obtained from an adult who received the AZD1222 COVID-19 vaccine. The chain uses TRBV5-1 and TRBJ2-2; D ambiguous. This specimen was peripheral blood, taken 28 days after the second AZD1222 dose. DNA of the CDR3: TGCGCCAGCAGCCTTCCCGGGCAGGCGAACACCGGGGAGCTGTTTTTT. Encoded protein: CASSLPGQANTGELFF.